These T cell receptor beta chains were read from a single sample in a study of identical twins. TCRdb re-called the 5' RACE reads through MiXCR, storing one row per CDR3 protein. The sample holds approximately 590,000 distinct CDR3 sequences; 9.6% are singletons and the top ten take roughly 3%. A further study also used this sample, focusing on yellow fever vaccine responses in identical twins.

Sequenced sample: PBMCs. The receptors originated from a woman aged 18-30 years in good health. The CDR3 runs from the conserved cysteine through the conserved F or W. Fields, in order: clone size, D gene, J gene, V gene, CDR3 DNA, CDR3 protein. The D gene is left open where the match is weak. Expanded clones get a size class; other rows say once, few or many, or leave the size out.

abundance: NA; d_gene: NA; j_gene: TRBJ1-3; v_gene: TRBV3-1; CDR3nt: TGTGCCAGCAGCCAACCATTGGGCGCCTCTGGAAACACCATATATTTT; CDR3aa: CASSQPLGASGNTIYF
abundance: NA; d_gene: NA; j_gene: TRBJ1-6; v_gene: TRBV5-1; CDR3nt: TGCGCCAGCAGCTTGGGGGCAGCTGATAATTCACCCCTCCACTTT; CDR3aa: CASSLGAADNSPLHF
abundance: few; d_gene: TRBD2; j_gene: TRBJ2-7; v_gene: TRBV12-5; CDR3nt: TGTGCTAGTGCCACTTCCATACCGGGACTAGCGGTGAACTCCTACGAGCAGTACTTC; CDR3aa: CASATSIPGLAVNSYEQYF
abundance: NA; d_gene: NA; j_gene: TRBJ1-5; v_gene: TRBV25-1; CDR3nt: TGTGCCAGCAGTGAGGGTCTTAGCAATCAGCCCCAGCATTTT; CDR3aa: CASSEGLSNQPQHF
abundance: NA; d_gene: TRBD2; j_gene: TRBJ2-7; v_gene: TRBV27; CDR3nt: TGTGCCAGCAGCCCCCCAGGACTAGCGGACTACGAGCAGTACTTC; CDR3aa: CASSPPGLADYEQYF
abundance: many; d_gene: NA; j_gene: TRBJ2-7; v_gene: TRBV6-5; CDR3nt: TGTGCCAGCAGTTACTCGTTGTCCGGGAACTACGAGCAGTACTTC; CDR3aa: CASSYSLSGNYEQYF
abundance: many; d_gene: NA; j_gene: TRBJ2-7; v_gene: TRBV6-2/TRBV6-3; CDR3nt: TGTGCCAGCAGTTACCCTGAGGCCGAGCAGTACTTC; CDR3aa: CASSYPEAEQYF
abundance: many; d_gene: TRBD2; j_gene: TRBJ2-3; v_gene: TRBV5-1; CDR3nt: TGCGCCAGCAGCTTCTTAGCGGGGGGACTAACCACAGATACGCAGTATTTT; CDR3aa: CASSFLAGGLTTDTQYF
abundance: few; d_gene: TRBD1; j_gene: TRBJ2-7; v_gene: TRBV6-2/TRBV6-3; CDR3nt: TGTGCCAGCAGTTACAGCAGGACAGGGAGCTCCTACGAGCAGTACTTC; CDR3aa: CASSYSRTGSSYEQYF
abundance: many; d_gene: TRBD1; j_gene: TRBJ1-6; v_gene: TRBV7-9; CDR3nt: TGTGCCAGCAGCCAAACGAATCGGGACAGTAATTCACCCCTCCACTTT; CDR3aa: CASSQTNRDSNSPLHF
abundance: NA; d_gene: TRBD2; j_gene: TRBJ2-1; v_gene: TRBV25-1; CDR3nt: TGTGCCAGCAGTGAAATTGAGTGGGAGGGCAATGAGCAGTTCTTC; CDR3aa: CASSEIEWEGNEQFF
abundance: many; d_gene: NA; j_gene: TRBJ2-1; v_gene: TRBV5-1; CDR3nt: TGCGCCAGCAGCCCCCGGGACAACAATGAGCAGTTCTTC; CDR3aa: CASSPRDNNEQFF
abundance: NA; d_gene: NA; j_gene: TRBJ2-5; v_gene: TRBV7-2; CDR3nt: TGTGCCAGCAGCTTAGCGAGTAGAGTGGAGACCCAGTACTTC; CDR3aa: CASSLASRVETQYF
abundance: few; d_gene: TRBD2; j_gene: TRBJ2-7; v_gene: TRBV7-2; CDR3nt: TGTGCCAGCAGGGTCAGACTAGCGGGGGGTTCCTACGAGCAGTACTTC; CDR3aa: CASRVRLAGGSYEQYF